What follows describes a single T cell receptor beta chain. These data originate in a study of blood T cell repertoires in COVID-19. Across the study: Sites in the United States, Italy and Spain provided acute and convalescent COVID-19 samples.

The repertoire was sequenced with immunoSEQ multiplex PCR; TCRdb's copy has only in-frame clones and lacks some. The sample holds about 240,000 clones, 80% to 85% seen once. This CDR3 is built from 16 residues. Germline assignment: CDR1 SGHTA and CDR2 FQGNSA. The J segment lost 5 bases and the V segment lost 4 bases, leaving 9 bases of the junction unmatched. The chain carries TRBV7-2 and TRBJ1-5, with 9 bases matching TRBD1. The source material was peripheral blood. The TCR comes from a woman aged 55-70 years with active or convalescent COVID-19. The chain's CDR3 is CASSSLPGQGDQPQHF. The CDR3 coding sequence is TGTGCCAGCAGCTCTTTACCGGGACAGGGCGATCAGCCCCAGCATTTT.